What follows are 9 T cell receptor beta chains derived from one specimen sequenced in a study of shared clonotypes between healthy human individuals. Naivety among CD8 cells was defined by CD45RO negativity and positive CCR7 selection, thereby excluding terminally differentiated effector memory CD45RA+ cells. Method: immunoSEQ multiplex PCR; TCRdb's copy keeps in-frame clones and lacks some. The sample comprises roughly 2 million clones, less than 95% of which are singletons, and about 1.1% rests with the top ten. Sequences were obtained from naive CD8+ T cells sorted from blood. These TCRs come from a man younger than 35 in good health.

This chain uses TRBV27 with TRBJ2-7; D possibly corresponds to TRBD2 (5 bases). This CDR3 region has 14 residues. CDR1 MNHEY and CDR2 SMNVEV come from the germline V gene (reference sequence). V lost 0 bases and J 3 bases, leaving 9 bases between the germline ends. Here the CDR3 DNA reads TGTGCCAGCAGTTTATCCTCGGGGTTCTACGAGCAGTACTTC. Amino acid sequence: CASSLSSGFYEQYF.

The CDR3: CASSRLAGDTQYF. CDR3 in DNA: TGTGCCAGCAGTAGACTAGCGGGAGATACGCAGTATTTT. The chain recombines TRBV6-1 with TRBJ2-3; 10 bases agree with TRBD2. This CDR3 contains 13 residues. The V gene end was trimmed by 5 bases and the J gene end by 5 bases; junction bases not matched to a gene: 1. Germline lookup yields CDR1 MNHNS and CDR2 SASEGT.

The gene calls are TRBV19 and TRBJ1-1; D call uncertain. This CDR3 comprises 15 residues. The germline CDR1 and CDR2 sequences are LNHDA and SQIVND (reference sequence). The V and J ends lost 3 bases and 1 base respectively, with 12 bases between them. The CDR3 DNA reads TGTGCCAGTAGTATCGGCCTAAAACGGAACACTGAAGCTTTCTTT. Residues: CASSIGLKRNTEAFF. The full variable domain, in which reference TRBV19 and TRBJ1-1 provide the parts outside the CDR3, is DGGITQSPKYLFRKEGQNVTLSCEQNLNHDAMYWYRQDPGQGLRLIYYSQIVNDFQKGDIAEGYSVSREKKESFPLTVTSAQKNPTAFYLCASSIGLKRNTEAFFGQGTRLTVV.

This chain joins TRBV5-1 and TRBJ2-7, with 10 bases that match TRBD2. V shed 1 base, J shed 7 bases, and the junction held 23 bases outside the gene matches. CDR3 length: 20 residues. CDR1 SGHRS and CDR2 YFSETQ come from the germline V gene. In nucleotides, the CDR3 is TGCGCCAGCAGCTTGTTTGCACCCACGGGGCTAGCGGGAGCTGGAGAGGAGCAGTACTTC. This translates into CASSLFAPTGLAGAGEEQYF.

The chain couples TRBV4-1 to TRBJ2-5, with D possibly being TRBD1 or TRBD2 (5 bases each). V was shortened by 0 bases and J by 0 bases, with 11 bases between the two germline ends. The CDR3 is 16 residues long. Germline V CDR1 and CDR2: MGHRA, YSYEKL. DNA of the CDR3: TGCGCCAGCAGCCAAGAGTGGGGGAACTACCAAGAGACCCAGTACTTC. Amino acid sequence: CASSQEWGNYQETQYF.

The chain recombines TRBV29-1 with TRBJ2-2; D may be TRBD2 (6 bases). In germline, CDR1 is SQVTM, CDR2 ANQGSEA. With 0 bases removed from V and 5 bases from J, the gap between germline ends came to 10 bases. This CDR3 region has 14 residues. The CDR3 DNA is TGCAGCGTTGAAGAGGGGGACTTAACCGGGGAGCTGTTTTTT. It specifies CSVEEGDLTGELFF.

This CDR3 reads CASSLVGAAPEQYF. The CDR3 bases are TGTGCCAGCAGCTTGGTTGGGGCCGCCCCCGAGCAGTACTTC. The V call is TRBV5-6, the J call TRBJ2-7; perhaps TRBD1 as D (5 bases). The V and J ends lost 0 bases and 6 bases respectively, with 13 bases between them. Germline CDR1 is SGHDT and CDR2 is YYEEEE. The length of the CDR3 is 14 residues.

This clone was seen only once. The chain couples TRBV4-3 to TRBJ2-2, with D maybe TRBD2 (6 bases). This CDR3 has 17 amino acids. The germline gives CDR1 LGHNA, CDR2 YSLEER. The ends were cut back, 1 base at V and 0 bases at J, with 12 bases in the middle. CDR3: CASSQGTIRSNTGELFF. CDR3 sequence (DNA): TGCGCCAGCAGCCAAGGGACTATTCGGTCGAACACCGGGGAGCTGTTTTTT.

The chain recombines TRBV2 with TRBJ2-7; TRBD1 matches 9 bases. V dropped 4 bases and J dropped 9; count of bases not matched to a gene: 10. The CDR3 is made up of 14 amino acids. Germline assignment: CDR1 SNHLY and CDR2 FYNNEI. The CDR3 is CASSGQGQGAGQYF. CDR3 bases: TGTGCCAGCAGTGGGCAGGGACAGGGAGCCGGGCAGTACTTC. Combining the CDR3 with reference TRBV2 and TRBJ2-7 gives the whole variable domain EPEVTQTPSHQVTQMGQEVILRCVPISNHLYFYWYRQILGQKVEFLVSFYNNEISEKSEIFDDQFSVERPDGSNFTLKIRSTKLEDSAMYFCASSGQGQGAGQYFGPGTRLTVT.